This TCR beta chain was profiled in a study of blood T cells in healthy people across ages. With a J-beta primer mix and a sample-barcoded 5' primer, a second PCR ran roughly 7 to 11 cycles. Via MiXCR, TCRdb re-called the 5' RACE reads, giving one row per CDR3 protein. The top ten clones hold around 3% of a sample with around 800,000 distinct CDR3 sequences, about a quarter of them seen once. The V gene's germline CDR1 is SNHLY and CDR2 FYNNEI. V dropped 5 bases and J dropped 4; count of bases not matched to a gene: 8. CDR3 length equals 15 residues. These same data were also listed under a study on T cells of mothers and their children.

The sample was blood. This sequence originates from a boy aged 5-17 years in good health. The chain couples TRBV2 to TRBJ2-5; 9 bases are a match to TRBD1. CDR3 bases: TGTGCCAGCAGTCCACAGGGGGCAACATTAGAGACCCAGTACTTC. It specifies CASSPQGATLETQYF.